A single sample is the source of the 5 T cell receptor beta chains below, sequenced in a study of cytomegalovirus exposure and HLA in healthy donors. Only in-frame clones appear in the TCRdb table, and some are missing; sequencing was by immunoSEQ multiplex PCR. Among 150,000 or so clones listed, about 86% were seen once. The sample comprised PBMCs. These receptors came from a human donor in good health.

The chain recombines TRBV2 with TRBJ2-7, with no clear D. V lost 1 base to trimming and J lost 3 bases, with 13 bases between them. Germline V gene data show CDR1 as SNHLY and CDR2 as FYNNEI. This CDR3 is built from 15 residues. DNA of the CDR3: TGTGCCAGCAGTGAAGGGGTACAGCCGCACTACGAGCAGTACTTC. Translation: CASSEGVQPHYEQYF.

The sample holds one count of this clone. The V gene is TRBV7-9, the J gene TRBJ2-7; D uncertain. CDR1 and CDR2 (germline): SEHNR, FQNEAQ (reference sequence). This CDR3 region has 13 residues. V lost 1 base and J 4 bases, leaving 8 bases between the germline ends. CDR3 sequence reads: CASSLGQVYEQYF. As DNA, the CDR3 is TGTGCCAGCAGCTTAGGGCAGGTTTACGAGCAGTACTTC.

This clone has only a few counts. The chain links TRBV28 to TRBJ1-2; D perhaps matches TRBD1 (5 bases). The CDR3 is 13 residues long. V was trimmed by 5 bases and J by 3 bases, leaving 10 bases between them. Germline values: CDR1 MDHEN, CDR2 SYDVKM. As DNA, the CDR3 is TGTGCCAGCAGTCAAGACAGTTACTATGGCTACACCTTC. Translated: CASSQDSYYGYTF.

The chain carries TRBV30 and TRBJ2-7, with D perhaps matching TRBD1 (5 bases). The germline CDR1 and CDR2 sequences are GTSNPN and SVGIG (reference sequence). Trimming pared 1 base from V and 3 bases from J, leaving 10 bases between. The CDR3 is 13 residues long. The CDR3 bases are TGTGCCTGGAGTGGGGCAGGGTACTACGAGCAGTACTTC. This translates into CAWSGAGYYEQYF.

This rearrangement joins TRBV10-3 to TRBJ2-5; unclear D gene. V lost 2 bases and J 4 bases, leaving 5 bases between the germline ends. The CDR3 is 12 amino acids. Germline V CDR1 and CDR2: ENHRY, SYGVKD. In DNA, the CDR3 is TGTGCCATCAGTGAGAGAGCAGAGACCCAGTACTTC. This encodes CAISERAETQYF.